The subject of this entry is one TCR beta chain. The target antigen is unknown. PCR employed 60 Vbeta and 13 Jbeta primers. The assay was immunoSEQ multiplex PCR, and TCRdb's table has in-frame clones only and misses some. The sample includes roughly 95,000 clones, approximately 80% of them seen just once. The data stem from a study of cytomegalovirus exposure and HLA in healthy donors. Findings and limits, study-wide: The CMV antigen specificity of a few CMV-associated chains was confirmed through in vitro analysis.

This CDR3 has 14 residues. Germline CDR1 WSHSY, CDR2 SAAADI. V shed 6 bases, J shed 6 bases, and the junction held 7 bases outside the gene matches. Specimen: PBMCs. The TCR sequence derives from a man aged 30-40 years in good health and CMV-seropositive. This chain uses TRBV10-2 with TRBJ1-5, with TRBD1 identical over 8 bases. As DNA, the CDR3 is TGCGCCAGCAGCGACAGGGGCGGGGGTCAGCCCCAGCATTTT. Its protein is CASSDRGGGQPQHF.